This T cell receptor (beta chain) comes out of a study of regulatory T cells in long-lasting Graves disease. Building of the TCR beta libraries involved iRepertoire HTBI primers and Arm-PCR of CDR3 regions. TCRdb called the multiplex PCR reads again in MiXCR, with one record for every CDR3 protein. The table records about 470,000 distinct CDR3 sequences, around a fifth of them present only once. In its sample, this clonotype is large. The CDR3 runs 15 residues. Trimming removed 3 bases from V and 1 base from J; junction bases left unmatched: 1. Germline values: CDR1 MDHEN, CDR2 SYDVKM. The time point here: persistent/refractory GD, antithyroid drugs over 5 years with positive TRAb. With RNA extracted from PBMCs as input, the TCR library was made.

This chain joins TRBV28 and TRBJ2-2, with TRBD1 identical over 8 bases. The sequences come from peripheral blood mononuclear cells (PBMCs), collected when the disease was refractory, from a patient treated with antithyroid drugs. The TCR comes from a female donor with Graves disease. The CDR3 region is CASSFGTGNTGELFF. CDR3 nucleotide sequence: TGTGCCAGCAGTTTTGGGACAGGGAACACCGGGGAGCTGTTTTTT.